The 6 T cell receptor beta chains given below trace back to one sample, sequenced in a study of cytomegalovirus exposure and HLA in healthy donors. The PCR contained 60 Vbeta and 13 Jbeta primers. Libraries were prepared by immunoSEQ multiplex PCR; TCRdb keeps only in-frame clonotypes and omits some of them. The sample lists around 90,000 clones; approximately 80% were seen once. The material sequenced was PBMCs. Source of these receptors: a woman in her forties in good health and CMV-seronegative.

V is TRBV9 and J is TRBJ1-2, with 7 bases lining up with TRBD1. The CDR3 consists of 15 residues. CDR1 is SGDLS, CDR2 YYNGEE, per germline. The J segment lost 0 bases and the V segment lost 2 bases, leaving 4 bases of the junction unmatched. CDR3 nucleotide sequence: TGTGCCAGCAGCGTCGTCACAGGGGCTAACTATGGCTACACCTTC. Its translation: CASSVVTGANYGYTF.

The chain has TRBV29-1 and TRBJ2-7, with 10 bases matching TRBD2. The V gene's germline CDR1 is SQVTM and CDR2 ANQGSEA. The ends lost 6 bases at V and 0 bases at J; junction bases unmatched: 5. The CDR3 is made up of 14 amino acids. This CDR3 reads CSVDIAGGSYEQYF. CDR3 DNA: TGCAGCGTAGATATAGCGGGAGGCTCCTACGAGCAGTACTTC.

This clone was seen just once. The rearrangement links TRBV28 to TRBJ2-7, with 8 positions matching TRBD1. Germline CDR1 reads MDHEN; CDR2 reads SYDVKM. V trimming: 1 base; J trimming: 0 bases; junction bases outside the gene matches: 5. CDR3 size: 16 residues. The CDR3 bases are TGTGCCAGCAGTTTATCCGGGACAGGCCTCTCCTACGAGCAGTACTTC. This translates into CASSLSGTGLSYEQYF.

The rearrangement joins TRBV29-1 to TRBJ2-6; D might be TRBD2 (5 bases). Deletions cut 4 bases from V and 9 bases from J, with 13 bases between. The CDR3 is made up of 13 amino acids. Germline CDR1 and CDR2: SQVTM and ANQGSEA. Here the CDR3 DNA reads TGCAGCGTTGTGATGGTTGGAGGCAACGTCCTGACTTTC. It codes for CSVVMVGGNVLTF.

A few counts support this clone. The rearrangement joins TRBV6-1 to TRBJ1-5, with D perhaps TRBD1 (5 bases). Trimming left V 4 bases short and J 3 bases short, with 13 bases between. Germline CDR1 and CDR2: MNHNS and SASEGT. The CDR3 has 15 amino acids. The CDR3 reads CASSVSQGSNQPQHF. CDR3 DNA: TGTGCCAGCAGTGTAAGTCAGGGATCCAATCAGCCCCAGCATTTT.

The gene calls are TRBV29-1 and TRBJ2-5; 8 bases align to TRBD1. Germline V gene data show CDR1 as SQVTM and CDR2 as ANQGSEA. There are 16 residues in the CDR3. With 5 bases clipped from V and 1 base from J, the junction kept 12 bases outside the gene matches. The CDR3 DNA sequence: TGCAGCGTTTTCATAGACAGGGGCCCCCTCCAAGAGACCCAGTACTTC. Amino acids: CSVFIDRGPLQETQYF. Together with reference TRBV29-1 and TRBJ2-5, the CDR3 gives the full variable domain: SAVISQKPSRDICQRGTSLTIQCQVDSQVTMMFWYRQQPGQSLTLIATANQGSEATYESGFVIDKFPISRPNLTFSTLTVSNMSPEDSSIYLCSVFIDRGPLQETQYFGPGTRLLVL.